This T cell receptor beta chain was sequenced in a study of early T cells in non-severe SARS-CoV-2 infection. Germline V gene lookup returns CDR1 MNHEY and CDR2 SVGEGT. CDR3 length equals 15 residues. The V segment lost 8 bases and the J segment 2 bases; nucleotides outside the gene matches: 6. Using its own MiXCR run on the 5' RACE reads, TCRdb lists one record per CDR3 protein. Here the sample spans some 40,000 distinct CDR3 sequences, 6% to 9.5% being singletons. This clonotype originated in an adult who was a healthcare worker with PCR-confirmed SARS-CoV-2 infection or an uninfected control (not recorded which). This specimen consisted of whole blood, obtained at baseline. The rearrangement links TRBV6-2 or TRBV6-3 to TRBJ2-6; 7 bases match TRBD1. The CDR3 here is CASLLTGAGANVLTF. CDR3 nucleotides: TGTGCCAGCCTTCTCACAGGGGCTGGGGCCAACGTCCTGACTTTC.